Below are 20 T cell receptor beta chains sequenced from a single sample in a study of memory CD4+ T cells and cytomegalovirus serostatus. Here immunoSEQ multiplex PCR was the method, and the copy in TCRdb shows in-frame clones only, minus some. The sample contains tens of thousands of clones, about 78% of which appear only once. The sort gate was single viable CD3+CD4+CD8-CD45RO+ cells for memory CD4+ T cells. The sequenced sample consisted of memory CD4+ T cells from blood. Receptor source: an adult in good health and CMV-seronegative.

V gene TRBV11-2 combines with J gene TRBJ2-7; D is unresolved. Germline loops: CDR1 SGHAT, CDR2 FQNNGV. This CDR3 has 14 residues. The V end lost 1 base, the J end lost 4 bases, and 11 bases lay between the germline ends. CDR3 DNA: TGTGCCAGCAGCTTAGCGAACCCTCCTTACGAGCAGTACTTC. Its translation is CASSLANPPYEQYF.

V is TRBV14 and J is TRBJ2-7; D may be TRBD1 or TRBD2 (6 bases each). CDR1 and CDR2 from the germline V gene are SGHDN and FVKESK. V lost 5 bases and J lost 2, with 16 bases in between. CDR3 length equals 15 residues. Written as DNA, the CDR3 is TGTGCCAGCAGCAAAGGGGGGCTGGGAACCTACGAGCAGTACTTC. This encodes CASSKGGLGTYEQYF.

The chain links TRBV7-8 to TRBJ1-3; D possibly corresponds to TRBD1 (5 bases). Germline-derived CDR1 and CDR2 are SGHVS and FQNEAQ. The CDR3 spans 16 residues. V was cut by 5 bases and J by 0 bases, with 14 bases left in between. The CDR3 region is CASSPFKTDSGNTIYF. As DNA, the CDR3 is TGTGCCAGCAGCCCATTTAAGACAGACTCTGGAAACACCATATATTTT.

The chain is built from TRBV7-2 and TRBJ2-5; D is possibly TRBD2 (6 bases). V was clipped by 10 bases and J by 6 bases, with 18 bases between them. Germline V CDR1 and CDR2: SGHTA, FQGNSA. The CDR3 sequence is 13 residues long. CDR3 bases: TGTGCCACCTCCCCCTCTAGCGTTCAGACCCAGTACTTC. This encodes CATSPSSVQTQYF.

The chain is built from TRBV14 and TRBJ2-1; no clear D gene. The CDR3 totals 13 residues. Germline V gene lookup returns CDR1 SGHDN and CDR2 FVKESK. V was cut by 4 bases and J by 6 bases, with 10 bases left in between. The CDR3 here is CASSPFDGNEQFF. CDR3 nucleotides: TGTGCCAGCAGCCCTTTTGATGGCAATGAGCAGTTCTTC. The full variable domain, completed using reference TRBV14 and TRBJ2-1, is EAGVTQFPSHSVIEKGQTVTLRCDPISGHDNLYWYRRVMGKEIKFLLHFVKESKQDESGMPNNRFLAERTGGTYSTLKVQPAELEDSGVYFCASSPFDGNEQFFGPGTRLTVL.

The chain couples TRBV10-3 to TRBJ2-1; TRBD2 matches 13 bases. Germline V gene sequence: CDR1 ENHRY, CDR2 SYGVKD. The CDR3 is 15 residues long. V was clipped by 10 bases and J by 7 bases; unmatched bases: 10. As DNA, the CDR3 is TGTGCCAGTACTAGCGGGAGGGGGGGGTCTAATGAGCAGTTCTTC. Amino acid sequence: CASTSGRGGSNEQFF.

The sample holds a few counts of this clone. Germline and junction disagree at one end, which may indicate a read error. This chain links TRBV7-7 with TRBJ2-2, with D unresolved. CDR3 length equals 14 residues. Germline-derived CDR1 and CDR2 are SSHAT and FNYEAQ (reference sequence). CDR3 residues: CASRSSGNTGELFF. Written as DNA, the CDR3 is TGTGCTAGCAGATCTTCGGGGAACACCGGGGAGCTGTTTTTT.

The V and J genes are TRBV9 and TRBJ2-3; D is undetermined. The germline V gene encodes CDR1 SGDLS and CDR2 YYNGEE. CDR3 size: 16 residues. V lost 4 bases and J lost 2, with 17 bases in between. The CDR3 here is CASSPGRAQNTDTQYF. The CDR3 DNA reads TGTGCCAGCAGCCCAGGAAGGGCACAAAACACAGATACGCAGTATTTT. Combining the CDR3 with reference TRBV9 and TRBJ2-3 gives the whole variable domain DSGVTQTPKHLITATGQRVTLRCSPRSGDLSVYWYQQSLDQGLQFLIQYYNGEERAKGNILERFSAQQFPDLHSELNLSSLELGDSALYFCASSPGRAQNTDTQYFGPGTRLTVL.

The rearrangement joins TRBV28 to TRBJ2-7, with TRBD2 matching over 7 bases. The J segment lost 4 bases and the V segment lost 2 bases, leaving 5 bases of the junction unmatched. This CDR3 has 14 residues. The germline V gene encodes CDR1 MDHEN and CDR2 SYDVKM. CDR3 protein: CASSLAGREYEQYF. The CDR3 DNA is TGTGCCAGCAGTTTAGCGGGGCGGGAGTACGAGCAGTACTTC.

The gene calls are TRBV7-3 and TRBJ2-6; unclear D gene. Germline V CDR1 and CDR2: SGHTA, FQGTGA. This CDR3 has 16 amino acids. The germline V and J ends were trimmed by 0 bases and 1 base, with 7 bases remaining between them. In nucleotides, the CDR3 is TGTGCCAGCAGCTTAACCAGCTTGTCTGGGGCCAACGTCCTGACTTTC. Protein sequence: CASSLTSLSGANVLTF.

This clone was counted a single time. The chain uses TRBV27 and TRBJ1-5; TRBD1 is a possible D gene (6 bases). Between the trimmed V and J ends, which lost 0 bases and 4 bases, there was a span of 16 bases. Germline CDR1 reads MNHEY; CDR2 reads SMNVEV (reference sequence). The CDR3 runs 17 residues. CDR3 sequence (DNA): TGTGCCAGCAGTTTATCGAGCGGGGGGCGGATAAATCAGCCCCAGCATTTT. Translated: CASSLSSGGRINQPQHF.

The CDR3 reads CASSLIRTGSSGNTIYF. The CDR3, as DNA: TGTGCCAGCAGTTTAATAAGGACAGGGAGCTCTGGAAACACCATATATTTT. The V and J genes are TRBV28 and TRBJ1-3, with 8 positions matching TRBD1. The CDR3 is 17 amino acids. The germline V gene encodes CDR1 MDHEN and CDR2 SYDVKM. V gave up 2 bases and J gave up 0 bases; unmatched junction bases: 6.

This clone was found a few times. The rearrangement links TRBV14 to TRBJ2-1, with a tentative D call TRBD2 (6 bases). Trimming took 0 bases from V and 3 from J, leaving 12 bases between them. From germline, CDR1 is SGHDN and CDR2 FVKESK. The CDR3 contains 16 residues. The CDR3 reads CASSQERGLHYNEQFF. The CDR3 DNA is TGTGCCAGCAGCCAAGAAAGGGGACTGCACTACAATGAGCAGTTCTTC.

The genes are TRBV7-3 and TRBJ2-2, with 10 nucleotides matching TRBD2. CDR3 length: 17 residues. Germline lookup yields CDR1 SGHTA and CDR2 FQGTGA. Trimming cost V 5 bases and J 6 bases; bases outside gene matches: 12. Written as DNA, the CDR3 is TGTGCCAGCAGCCGGGACAGTCTAGCGGGAGAGTCCGGGGAGCTGTTTTTT. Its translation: CASSRDSLAGESGELFF.

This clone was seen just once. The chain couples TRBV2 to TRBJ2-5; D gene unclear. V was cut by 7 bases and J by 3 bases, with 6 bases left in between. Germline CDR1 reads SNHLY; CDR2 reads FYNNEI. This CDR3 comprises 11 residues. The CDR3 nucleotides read TGTGCCAGCAAGCAGGAAGAGACCCAGTACTTC. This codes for CASKQEETQYF.

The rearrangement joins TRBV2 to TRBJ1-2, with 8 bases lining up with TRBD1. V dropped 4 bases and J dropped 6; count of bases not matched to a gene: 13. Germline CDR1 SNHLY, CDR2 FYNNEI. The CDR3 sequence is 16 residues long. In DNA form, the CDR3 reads TGTGCCAGCAGTGGGACAGGGAGCTTTGGGGTCCATGGCTACACCTTC. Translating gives CASSGTGSFGVHGYTF.

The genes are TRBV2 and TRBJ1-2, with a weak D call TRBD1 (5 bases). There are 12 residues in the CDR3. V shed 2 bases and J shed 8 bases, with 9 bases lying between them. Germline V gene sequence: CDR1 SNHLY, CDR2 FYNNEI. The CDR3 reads CASSEQGRGYTF. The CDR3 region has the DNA TGTGCCAGCAGTGAACAGGGAAGAGGCTACACCTTC.

The CDR3 DNA reads TGTGCCTGGAGTGTCTTAGGGGGTAACCAAGAGACCCAGTACTTC. Amino acid sequence: CAWSVLGGNQETQYF. V gene TRBV30 combines with J gene TRBJ2-5; the D gene is possibly TRBD1 (6 bases). Per the germline V gene, CDR1 is GTSNPN and CDR2 is SVGIG (reference sequence). This CDR3 is 15 amino acids long. V lost 0 bases and J lost 0, with 11 bases in between.

The CDR3, as DNA: TGTGCCAGCAGCCCAGTTGGGGGGGTGGATCAGCCCCAGCATTTT. Translated: CASSPVGGVDQPQHF. This sequence joins TRBV7-2 and TRBJ1-5; D is perhaps TRBD1 (5 bases). Trimming shortened V by 5 bases and J by 5 bases, and 16 bases separated the two germline ends. The CDR3 sequence is 15 residues long. Germline CDR1 and CDR2: SGHTA and FQGNSA.

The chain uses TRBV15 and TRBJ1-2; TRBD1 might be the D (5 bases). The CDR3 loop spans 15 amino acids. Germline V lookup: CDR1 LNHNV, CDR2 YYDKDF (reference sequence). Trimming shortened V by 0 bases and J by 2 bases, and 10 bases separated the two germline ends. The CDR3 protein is CATSREMTANYGYTF. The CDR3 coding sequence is TGTGCCACCAGCAGAGAGATGACAGCGAACTATGGCTACACCTTC.